A selection of T cell receptor beta chains follows, all from one sample in a study of monozygotic twins with inflammatory bowel disease. TCRdb reprocessed the 5' RACE reads; each CDR3 protein has one entry and no DNA is given. The sample has 140,000 to 150,000 distinct CDR3 sequences. The specimen sequenced was blood. These receptors were obtained from a human donor with ulcerative colitis or Crohn's disease, or a healthy co-twin of an affected twin (not recorded which). CDR3s include the opening cysteine and the closing phenylalanine or tryptophan. Each record gives: J gene, V gene, CDR3 protein.

TRBJ1-6	TRBV27	CASRSVGRGHNSPLHF
TRBJ2-1	TRBV20-1	CSASQENEQFF
TRBJ2-7	TRBV5-4	CASRYGASYEQYF
TRBJ2-4	TRBV7-2	CASSLGVEYQYF
TRBJ1-1	TRBV11-2	CASSLYGWFTEAFF
TRBJ2-5	TRBV2	CASEARGGETQYF
TRBJ2-3	TRBV5-1	CASSLAQGAPDTQYF
TRBJ2-3	TRBV20-1	CSARPTVERRAREDTQYF
TRBJ1-6	TRBV12-3/TRBV12-4	CASRRVSSYNSPLHF
TRBJ2-2	TRBV2	CATISPSPVGELFF
TRBJ1-1	TRBV12-3/TRBV12-4	CASSPGQGVGNTEAFF
TRBJ2-3	TRBV7-9	CASSAVEGDTQYF
TRBJ2-3	TRBV29-1	CSAGEGIRADTQYF
TRBJ2-5	TRBV7-3	CASSLVRQETQYF
TRBJ2-5	TRBV3-1	CASGRNQETQYF
TRBJ2-7	TRBV6-2/TRBV6-3	CASSTGADSYEQYF
TRBJ1-3	TRBV9	CASSVEVSVIGNTIYF
TRBJ1-1	TRBV29-1	CSVVGQGASTEAFF
TRBJ2-7	TRBV7-8	CASSLPQQSTYEQYF
TRBJ1-1	TRBV5-1	CASSLGVDTEAFF
TRBJ1-1	TRBV11-2	CASSLLGTKLGNTEAFF
TRBJ2-1	TRBV27	CASKVQTGKNEQFF
TRBJ2-7	TRBV5-1	CASSFDGTNYEQYF
TRBJ1-1	TRBV29-1	CSVPRGRAWNTEAFF
TRBJ2-3	TRBV12-5	CASGPGTSGGTDTQYF
TRBJ2-2	TRBV4-1	CASSPRTSGSSGELFF
TRBJ2-3	TRBV7-2	CASSLRGGSGTDTQYF
TRBJ2-1	TRBV5-1	CASSYGLGYNEQFF